Presented here are 30 T cell receptor beta chains from one specimen sequenced in a study of blood T cells in healthy people across ages. Together with a sample-barcoded 5' primer, a J-beta primer mix was included in a second PCR lasting 7 to 11 cycles. MiXCR was run by TCRdb on the 5' RACE reads, yielding one entry per CDR3 protein. Of about a million distinct CDR3 sequences listed, 51% are singletons. Sequenced input: blood. Receptors originate from a woman aged 60-75 years in good health.

In its sample, this clonotype was seen a few times. The chain links TRBV20-1 to TRBJ2-5, with 10 bases that match TRBD2. Germline V gene sequence: CDR1 DFQATT, CDR2 SNEGSKA (reference sequence). J gave up 3 bases and V 1 base, and 5 bases lay outside the gene matches. This CDR3 spans 15 amino acids. DNA of the CDR3: TGCAGTGCTAGAGGCGCTAGCGGGAGTGAAGAGACCCAGTACTTC. This sequence encodes CSARGASGSEETQYF.

The chain is built from TRBV20-1 and TRBJ2-1; TRBD2 is a possible D gene (5 bases). V was clipped by 3 bases and J by 10 bases, with 7 bases between them. The CDR3 runs 10 residues. The germline gives CDR1 DFQATT, CDR2 SNEGSKA (reference sequence). CDR3 nucleotides: TGCAGTGCTAGGGACTGGGAGCAGTTCTTC. It yields the protein CSARDWEQFF.

The chain carries TRBV6-1 and TRBJ2-7; the D gene is possibly TRBD2 (5 bases). With the DNA end fitting TRBJ2-4 better, the J assignment may be wrong. The CDR3 consists of 13 residues. Looked up from germline, CDR1 is MNHNS and CDR2 is SASEGT. The CDR3 nucleotides read TGTGCCAGCATGGAAGCTAGCTGGAACATTCAGTACTTC. This gives the protein CASMEASWNIQYF.

This clonotype was picked up one time. CDR3 region: CASIGQLYEQYF. The CDR3 DNA is TGTGCCAGCATCGGACAGCTCTACGAGCAGTACTTC. The chain couples TRBV28 to TRBJ2-7; tentative D call: TRBD1 (6 bases). Between the trimmed V and J ends, which lost 7 bases and 3 bases, there was a span of 10 bases. The CDR3 totals 12 residues. CDR1 MDHEN and CDR2 SYDVKM come from the germline V gene.

The rearrangement joins TRBV6-1 to TRBJ2-1; the D gene is possibly TRBD1 (6 bases). CDR1 is MNHNS and CDR2 is SASEGT in the germline V gene. The CDR3 contains 11 residues. The CDR3 nucleotides read TGTGCGACAGGTTTCTACAATGAGCAGTTCTTC. Encoded protein: CATGFYNEQFF.

The sample holds a few counts of this clonotype. The V gene is TRBV9, the J gene TRBJ2-1; the match to TRBD2 covers 13 bases. The CDR3 totals 19 residues. Germline V gene sequence: CDR1 SGDLS, CDR2 YYNGEE. Trimming cost V 4 bases and J 1 base; bases outside gene matches: 11. Here the CDR3 reads CASSLIPPGLAGSYNEQFF. The CDR3 DNA reads as TGTGCCAGCAGCCTAATCCCACCGGGACTAGCGGGGTCCTACAATGAGCAGTTCTTC.

The chain recombines TRBV6-2 or TRBV6-3 with TRBJ2-7; TRBD2 matches 9 bases. The CDR3 spans 12 residues. Germline loops: CDR1 MNHEY, CDR2 SVGEGT. V lost 8 bases, J lost 3 bases, and 2 bases stayed unmatched. For the CDR3, the DNA is TGTGCCAGCGCGGGGGGGAACTACGAGCAGTACTTC. Translation: CASAGGNYEQYF.

The chain has TRBV4-1 and TRBJ2-7, with D unresolved. The CDR3 sequence is 12 residues long. With 2 bases removed from V and 6 bases from J, the gap between germline ends came to 8 bases. Germline values: CDR1 MGHRA, CDR2 YSYEKL. The CDR3 sequence: CASSQQSGEQYF. In DNA form, the CDR3 reads TGCGCCAGCAGCCAACAGTCGGGCGAGCAGTACTTC.

The chain links TRBV20-1 to TRBJ2-7; 13 nucleotides match TRBD2. The germline CDR1 and CDR2 sequences are DFQATT and SNEGSKA (reference sequence). V dropped 0 bases and J dropped 3; count of bases not matched to a gene: 17. The CDR3 is made up of 20 amino acids. CDR3 bases: TGCAGTGCTAGAGAGGAACCGGGACTAGCGGGATGGAACGGTTTCTACGAGCAGTACTTC. This gives the protein CSAREEPGLAGWNGFYEQYF.

The chain has TRBV4-2 and TRBJ1-5; D possibly corresponds to TRBD1 (6 bases). The germline V gene encodes CDR1 LGHNA and CDR2 YNFKEQ. V gave up 1 base and J gave up 4 bases, with 14 bases separating them. This CDR3 has 16 amino acids. The CDR3 region has the DNA TGTGCCAGCAGCCAAGGGACCCAGGGGCAGAATCAGCCCCAGCATTTT. It translates to CASSQGTQGQNQPQHF.

This clonotype was recorded a few times. The chain combines TRBV5-6 with TRBJ2-3, with 7 bases lining up with TRBD2. The CDR3 sequence is 13 residues long. In germline, CDR1 is SGHDT, CDR2 YYEEEE. The J segment lost 11 bases and the V segment lost 0 bases, leaving 6 bases of the junction unmatched. The CDR3: CASSLVLRERQYF. CDR3 DNA sequence: TGTGCCAGCAGCTTGGTTTTGCGGGAGAGGCAGTATTTT.

This clonotype has only a few counts. V usage is TRBV3-1 and J usage is TRBJ2-3; D remains unclear. CDR1 and CDR2 (germline): LGHDT, YNNKEL (reference sequence). Trimming took off 1 base at V and 1 base at J, with 12 bases between the two ends. This CDR3 spans 16 amino acids. The CDR3 nucleotides read TGTGCCAGCAGCCAAGGACCCTCGGTGGGCACAGATACGCAGTATTTT. This codes for CASSQGPSVGTDTQYF.

The rearrangement joins TRBV29-1 to TRBJ1-2; 7 bases map to TRBD1. Trimming removed 7 bases from V and 4 bases from J; junction bases left unmatched: 9. The CDR3 has 13 residues. Germline loops: CDR1 SQVTM, CDR2 ANQGSEA. The CDR3 spells CSAVGQTTYGYTF. CDR3 nucleotide sequence: TGCAGCGCCGTGGGACAGACCACCTATGGCTACACCTTC.

This clonotype occurred a few times. The chain has TRBV27 and TRBJ2-1; 9 nucleotides align to TRBD2. Germline trimming cut 6 bases from V and 4 bases from J; bases unmatched to any gene: 10. Germline CDR1 MNHEY, CDR2 SMNVEV (reference sequence). The CDR3 consists of 16 residues. CDR3 sequence reads: CASRLAGRSSYNEQFF. Here the CDR3 DNA reads TGTGCCAGCAGGCTAGCGGGACGTTCATCTTACAATGAGCAGTTCTTC.

V gene TRBV20-1 combines with J gene TRBJ2-4, with 13 nucleotides matching TRBD2. The V gene's germline CDR1 is DFQATT and CDR2 SNEGSKA (reference sequence). CDR3 length: 17 residues. J was trimmed by 0 bases and V by 5 bases; bases with no gene match: 7. The CDR3 DNA is TGCAGTGCTTCGGGACTAGCGGGACTACTAGCCAAAAACATTCAGTACTTC. It codes for CSASGLAGLLAKNIQYF.

This clonotype was counted between two and nine times. The V gene is TRBV7-2, the J gene TRBJ2-4, with 9 bases identical to TRBD1. The CDR3 has 14 residues. Losses at the gene ends were 4 bases for V and 7 bases for J; bases not matched to a gene: 5. Germline V CDR1 and CDR2: SGHTA, FQGNSA. The CDR3 region has the DNA TGTGCCAGCAGCTCTGGGACAGGGATGAACATTCAGTACTTC. This encodes CASSSGTGMNIQYF. The whole variable domain, filled in from reference TRBV7-2 and TRBJ2-4, reads GAGVSQSPSNKVTEKGKDVELRCDPISGHTALYWYRQSLGQGLEFLIYFQGNSAPDKSGLPSDRFSAERTGGSVSTLTIQRTQQEDSAVYLCASSSGTGMNIQYFGAGTRLSVL.

In its sample, this clonotype was seen a few times. J is TRBJ2-3 and V is TRBV7-8; no reliable D call. This CDR3 has 14 amino acids. V lost 0 bases to trimming and J lost 5 bases, with 9 bases between them. The germline V gene encodes CDR1 SGHVS and CDR2 FQNEAQ. CDR3 in DNA: TGTGCCAGCAGCTTAGCTCTCCCGGGAGATACGCAGTATTTT. This sequence encodes CASSLALPGDTQYF. The variable domain in full, with the rest retrieved from reference TRBV7-8 and TRBJ2-3, is GAGVSQSPRYKVAKRGQDVALRCDPISGHVSLFWYQQALGQGPEFLTYFQNEAQLDKSGLPSDRFFAERPEGSVSTLKIQRTQQEDSAVYLCASSLALPGDTQYFGPGTRLTVL.

This chain connects TRBV14 to TRBJ2-7; D gene ambiguous. The CDR3 covers 11 residues. Germline V gene sequence: CDR1 SGHDN, CDR2 FVKESK. V gave up 6 bases and J gave up 8 bases, with 11 bases separating them. The CDR3 DNA reads TGTGCCAGCAGTCCCCTTTCTCAGCAGTACTTC. Translated, it gives CASSPLSQQYF. The variable domain in full, with the rest retrieved from reference TRBV14 and TRBJ2-7, is EAGVTQFPSHSVIEKGQTVTLRCDPISGHDNLYWYRRVMGKEIKFLLHFVKESKQDESGMPNNRFLAERTGGTYSTLKVQPAELEDSGVYFCASSPLSQQYFGPGTRLTVT.

The chain combines TRBV11-2 with TRBJ2-3, with 8 bases aligning to TRBD2. This CDR3 has 14 residues. The trim removed 5 bases at V and 3 bases at J, leaving 4 bases unmatched. From germline, CDR1 is SGHAT and CDR2 FQNNGV. CDR3 loop: CASSGVAGTDTQYF. For the CDR3, the DNA is TGTGCCAGCAGCGGGGTAGCGGGAACAGATACGCAGTATTTT.

There are a few counts of this clonotype. The chain employs TRBV7-2 and TRBJ2-1; TRBD2 aligns across 9 bases. The CDR3 covers 14 residues. The ends lost 5 bases at V and 9 bases at J; junction bases unmatched: 8. Germline lookup yields CDR1 SGHTA and CDR2 FQGNSA. The CDR3 here is CASSPLAGEAEQFF. CDR3 coding DNA: TGTGCCAGCAGCCCCTTAGCGGGAGAAGCTGAGCAGTTCTTC.

This clonotype has a single count. The chain uses TRBV7-3 and TRBJ2-1; D uncertain. Per the germline V gene, CDR1 is SGHTA and CDR2 is FQGTGA. CDR3 length: 17 amino acids. Trimming cost V 2 bases and J 3 bases, with 17 bases left between them. This chain's CDR3 is CASSLGPLGLDYNEQFF. The CDR3 coding sequence is TGTGCCAGCAGCTTAGGTCCTCTAGGGCTAGACTACAATGAGCAGTTCTTC.

The CDR3, as DNA: TGTGCCAGCAGTTCAGGGGCGGAGGAAGCTTTCTTT. This sequence encodes CASSSGAEEAFF. The chain links TRBV12-3 or TRBV12-4 to TRBJ1-1; D is possibly TRBD1 (6 bases). V shed 4 bases and J shed 8 bases, with 11 bases lying between them. This CDR3 contains 12 residues.

The chain couples TRBV2 to TRBJ2-7, with TRBD1 as a possible D gene (7 bases). CDR1 is SNHLY and CDR2 is FYNNEI in the germline V gene. V lost 6 bases and J 5 bases, leaving 11 bases between the germline ends. This CDR3 contains 12 residues. The CDR3 DNA sequence: TGTGCCAGCAGCAGGGGGAGGAACGAGCAGTACTTC. It encodes CASSRGRNEQYF.

This clonotype was recorded only once. The chain recombines TRBV3-1 with TRBJ2-5, with D perhaps matching TRBD1 or TRBD2 (5 bases each). Germline assignment: CDR1 LGHDT and CDR2 YNNKEL (reference sequence). Trimming stripped 8 bases from V and 3 bases from J, with 19 bases between. The CDR3 has 15 amino acids. The CDR3 region has the DNA TGTGCCAGCTCCCCCCCTCGGGGCTACAAAGAGACCCAGTACTTC. Amino acid sequence: CASSPPRGYKETQYF.

This clonotype was seen a few times. This sequence may be a read error, since a much larger clone differs from it by one base. The chain employs TRBV29-1 and TRBJ2-5, with D hard to call. Germline V gene data show CDR1 as SQVTM and CDR2 as ANQGSEA. This CDR3 has 12 amino acids. Trimming removed 7 bases from V and 1 base from J, with 10 bases in between. The CDR3 DNA follows: TGCAGCGCCGCAAGGACCCAAGAGACCCAGTACTTC. Protein product: CSAARTQETQYF.

The chain recombines TRBV4-1 with TRBJ2-3; D possibly corresponds to TRBD1 (6 bases). Trimming took off 1 base at V and 6 bases at J, with 14 bases between the two ends. The CDR3 extends over 15 amino acids. CDR1 is MGHRA, CDR2 YSYEKL, per germline. CDR3: CASSQVMDSPDTQYF. The CDR3 coding sequence is TGCGCCAGCAGCCAAGTGATGGACAGTCCCGATACGCAGTATTTT.

The chain links TRBV21-1 to TRBJ2-7; the table's D call, TRBD1, was not checked against the DNA. TRBV21-1 is reported as a pseudogene. CDR3 length: 16 residues. CDR3 bases: TGTGCCAGCAGCAAAGAGGGACAGGGGGGATCCTACGAGCAGTACTTC. This gives the protein CASSKEGQGGSYEQYF.

Only a few counts were recorded for this clonotype. This chain uses TRBV21-1 with TRBJ2-7; no DNA check was done on the table's D call, TRBD2. TRBV21-1 is a recognized pseudogene. The CDR3 spans 19 residues. The CDR3 nucleotides are TGTGCCAGCACCCAGGGTCCGGGACTAGCGGGACCAACGTCCTACGAGCAGTACTTC. Translated: CASTQGPGLAGPTSYEQYF.

Note on this clonotype: Germline is not matched at one junction end, which may reflect a read error. V usage is TRBV28 and J usage is TRBJ2-7; D remains ambiguous. CDR3 length equals 12 residues. CDR1 and CDR2 (germline): MDHEN, SYDVKM. The CDR3 protein is CASSTGSYERYF. DNA for the CDR3: TGTGCCAGCAGTACGGGCTCCTACGAGCGGTACTTC. The full variable domain, completed using reference TRBV28 and TRBJ2-7, is DVKVTQSSRYLVKRTGEKVFLECVQDMDHENMFWYRQDPGLGLRLIYFSYDVKMKEKGDIPEGYSVSREKKERFSLILESASTNQTSMYLCASSTGSYERYFGPGTRLTVT.

This chain links TRBV27 with TRBJ1-2, with D possibly matching TRBD1 (5 bases). Trimming left V 5 bases short and J 2 bases short, with 9 bases between. The CDR3 is 13 residues long. Germline V gives CDR1 MNHEY, CDR2 SMNVEV (reference sequence). The CDR3: CASSLTVNYGYTF. CDR3 in DNA: TGTGCCAGCAGTCTGACAGTGAACTATGGCTACACCTTC.